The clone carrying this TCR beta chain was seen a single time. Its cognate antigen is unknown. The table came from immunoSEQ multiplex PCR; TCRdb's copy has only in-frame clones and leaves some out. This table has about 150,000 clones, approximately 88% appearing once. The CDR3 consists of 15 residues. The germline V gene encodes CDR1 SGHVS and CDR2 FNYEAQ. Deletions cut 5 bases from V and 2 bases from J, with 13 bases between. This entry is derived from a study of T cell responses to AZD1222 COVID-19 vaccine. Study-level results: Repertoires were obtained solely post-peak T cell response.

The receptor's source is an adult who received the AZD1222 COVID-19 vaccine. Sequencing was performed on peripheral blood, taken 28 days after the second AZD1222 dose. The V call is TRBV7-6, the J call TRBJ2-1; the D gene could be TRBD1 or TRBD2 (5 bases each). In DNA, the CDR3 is TGTGCCAGCAGCCCCGTTGGGGGAACCTACAATGAGCAGTTCTTC. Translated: CASSPVGGTYNEQFF.